These T cell receptor beta chains were read from a single sample in a study of identical twins. Each CDR3 protein is one row after TCRdb ran MiXCR on the 5' RACE reads. Of 1.5 million to 2 million distinct CDR3 sequences in the sample, about 32% were seen once. Sequenced material: cord blood. These receptors were obtained from a newborn girl in good health. The CDR3 runs from the conserved cysteine through the conserved F or W. The order of the fields is clone size, V gene, D gene, J gene, CDR3 protein, CDR3 DNA. D genes are given only for firm matches. Expanded clones are given a class, and other clones once, few, many or no size at all.

clone size: -
V gene: TRBV11-2
D gene: -
J gene: TRBJ2-4
CDR3 protein: CASSLTILAKNIQYF
CDR3 DNA: TGTGCCAGCAGCTTGACCATTCTAGCCAAAAACATTCAGTACTTC

clone size: -
V gene: TRBV29-1
D gene: -
J gene: TRBJ2-7
CDR3 protein: CSVPRGPYEQYF
CDR3 DNA: TGCAGCGTTCCGAGGGGCCCCTACGAGCAGTACTTC

clone size: -
V gene: TRBV12-3/TRBV12-4
D gene: TRBD1
J gene: TRBJ2-7
CDR3 protein: CASSPRDRLRNEQYF
CDR3 DNA: TGTGCCAGCAGCCCCCGGGACAGACTCCGCAATGAGCAGTACTTC

clone size: -
V gene: TRBV14
D gene: -
J gene: TRBJ2-3
CDR3 protein: CASPDTPFADTQYF
CDR3 DNA: TGTGCCAGCCCGGACACCCCCTTTGCAGATACGCAGTATTTT

clone size: few
V gene: TRBV5-1
D gene: TRBD2
J gene: TRBJ2-1
CDR3 protein: CASSLDQTSGGSNEQFF
CDR3 DNA: TGCGCCAGCAGCTTGGACCAGACTAGCGGGGGATCAAATGAGCAGTTCTTC

clone size: few
V gene: TRBV20-1
D gene: TRBD2
J gene: TRBJ2-3
CDR3 protein: CSAKPGGAADTQYF
CDR3 DNA: TGCAGTGCAAAACCCGGGGGGGCCGCGGATACGCAGTATTTT

clone size: -
V gene: TRBV18
D gene: TRBD2
J gene: TRBJ2-1
CDR3 protein: CASSPRTTSGGSYNEQFF
CDR3 DNA: TGTGCCAGCTCACCGAGAACTACTAGCGGGGGCTCCTACAATGAGCAGTTCTTC

clone size: few
V gene: TRBV7-2
D gene: -
J gene: TRBJ2-1
CDR3 protein: CASSPLWGEQFF
CDR3 DNA: TGTGCCAGCAGCCCCCTTTGGGGTGAGCAGTTCTTC

clone size: -
V gene: TRBV10-1
D gene: -
J gene: TRBJ1-1
CDR3 protein: CASSERRLGGDTEAFF
CDR3 DNA: TGCGCCAGCAGTGAGAGGAGGTTGGGAGGGGACACTGAAGCTTTCTTT

clone size: few
V gene: TRBV7-7
D gene: TRBD2
J gene: TRBJ2-3
CDR3 protein: CASSLGSGGSTDTQYF
CDR3 DNA: TGTGCCAGCAGCTTAGGTAGCGGGGGGAGCACAGATACGCAGTATTTT

clone size: -
V gene: TRBV7-9
D gene: TRBD1
J gene: TRBJ1-2
CDR3 protein: CASSSLTGGVRGYTF
CDR3 DNA: TGTGCCAGCAGCTCTCTGACAGGGGGCGTACGTGGCTACACCTTC

clone size: -
V gene: TRBV1
D gene: -
J gene: TRBJ1-1
CDR3 protein: CTSSQGPMNTEAFF
CDR3 DNA: TGCACCAGCAGCCAAGGACCCATGAACACTGAAGCTTTCTTT

clone size: -
V gene: TRBV30
D gene: TRBD2
J gene: TRBJ2-5
CDR3 protein: CAWSVKGLAQETQYF
CDR3 DNA: TGTGCCTGGAGTGTAAAGGGACTAGCTCAAGAGACCCAGTACTTC

clone size: few
V gene: TRBV20-1
D gene: TRBD1
J gene: TRBJ1-6
CDR3 protein: CSARGRNRGRGSPLHF
CDR3 DNA: TGCAGTGCTAGAGGAAGGAACAGGGGGCGCGGTTCACCCCTCCACTTT

clone size: -
V gene: TRBV7-2
D gene: TRBD2
J gene: TRBJ2-3
CDR3 protein: CASSPAGVVTDTQYF
CDR3 DNA: TGTGCCAGCAGTCCGGCGGGGGTGGTGACAGATACGCAGTATTTT

clone size: -
V gene: TRBV3-1
D gene: TRBD2
J gene: TRBJ2-4
CDR3 protein: CASSQPLAGMEQYF
CDR3 DNA: TGTGCCAGCAGCCAACCACTAGCGGGGATGGAGCAGTACTTC

clone size: -
V gene: TRBV20-1
D gene: TRBD2
J gene: TRBJ2-5
CDR3 protein: CSATNWTSVNEQYF
CDR3 DNA: TGCAGTGCTACTAACTGGACTAGCGTGAATGAGCAGTACTTC

clone size: few
V gene: TRBV10-3
D gene: -
J gene: TRBJ2-7
CDR3 protein: CAISESTGGFSYEQYF
CDR3 DNA: TGTGCCATCAGTGAGTCTACAGGCGGTTTCTCCTACGAGCAGTACTTC

clone size: few
V gene: TRBV30
D gene: TRBD2
J gene: TRBJ2-1
CDR3 protein: CAWRKGLVAGGGSRNEQFF
CDR3 DNA: TGTGCCTGGAGGAAGGGCTTAGTAGCGGGGGGCGGCAGTCGGAATGAGCAGTTCTTC

clone size: few
V gene: TRBV7-9
D gene: -
J gene: TRBJ1-6
CDR3 protein: CASSLSAWGGSYNSPLHF
CDR3 DNA: TGTGCCAGCAGCTTATCCGCATGGGGGGGCTCCTATAATTCACCCCTCCACTTT

clone size: -
V gene: TRBV6-4
D gene: -
J gene: TRBJ2-3
CDR3 protein: CASSERGVDTQYF
CDR3 DNA: TGTGCCAGCAGTGAGAGGGGGGTAGATACGCAGTATTTT

clone size: -
V gene: TRBV14
D gene: -
J gene: TRBJ1-1
CDR3 protein: CASSQVGRDMNTEAFF
CDR3 DNA: TGTGCCAGCAGCCAAGTCGGCAGGGACATGAACACTGAAGCTTTCTTT

clone size: few
V gene: TRBV14
D gene: -
J gene: TRBJ1-1
CDR3 protein: CASSQLSYRDKNTEAFF
CDR3 DNA: TGTGCCAGCAGCCAACTCTCCTACAGGGACAAGAACACTGAAGCTTTCTTT

clone size: -
V gene: TRBV24-1
D gene: TRBD1
J gene: TRBJ1-5
CDR3 protein: CATSDPGQGASQPQHF
CDR3 DNA: TGTGCCACCAGTGATCCCGGACAGGGGGCCAGTCAGCCCCAGCATTTT

clone size: -
V gene: TRBV9
D gene: TRBD2
J gene: TRBJ2-7
CDR3 protein: CASSKGLAAYEQYF
CDR3 DNA: TGTGCCAGCAGCAAGGGACTAGCGGCCTACGAGCAGTACTTC

clone size: few
V gene: TRBV24-1
D gene: TRBD2
J gene: TRBJ2-1
CDR3 protein: CATSHSGSSYNEQFF
CDR3 DNA: TGTGCCACCAGTCATAGCGGGAGCTCCTACAATGAGCAGTTCTTC

clone size: -
V gene: TRBV7-7
D gene: -
J gene: TRBJ1-2
CDR3 protein: CAGDRGNGYTF
CDR3 DNA: TGTGCCGGAGATCGGGGAAATGGCTACACCTTC

clone size: -
V gene: TRBV5-1
D gene: -
J gene: TRBJ2-5
CDR3 protein: CASSFAGLVGGETQYF
CDR3 DNA: TGCGCCAGCAGCTTTGCCGGGCTCGTGGGGGGAGAGACCCAGTACTTC

clone size: once
V gene: TRBV27
D gene: TRBD1
J gene: TRBJ2-1
CDR3 protein: CASSKPGTGSRYEQFF
CDR3 DNA: TGTGCCAGCAGTAAACCCGGGACAGGGTCGCGGTACGAGCAGTTCTTC

clone size: -
V gene: TRBV24-1
D gene: -
J gene: TRBJ1-5
CDR3 protein: CATSDFSSNRPQHF
CDR3 DNA: TGTGCCACCAGTGATTTTTCGAGCAATCGGCCCCAGCATTTT

clone size: many
V gene: TRBV6-6
D gene: -
J gene: TRBJ1-1
CDR3 protein: CASSPLNTEAFF
CDR3 DNA: TGTGCCAGCAGTCCTCTGAACACTGAAGCTTTCTTT

clone size: -
V gene: TRBV6-1
D gene: TRBD1
J gene: TRBJ2-1
CDR3 protein: CASSDGLRQGEGNEQFF
CDR3 DNA: TGTGCCAGCAGTGATGGTTTGAGACAGGGGGAAGGGAATGAGCAGTTCTTC

clone size: -
V gene: TRBV20-1
D gene: -
J gene: TRBJ2-2
CDR3 protein: CSASSTRTGELFF
CDR3 DNA: TGCAGTGCTAGCTCCACTAGAACCGGGGAGCTGTTTTTT

clone size: many
V gene: TRBV2
D gene: TRBD1
J gene: TRBJ1-2
CDR3 protein: CASSEGPGGGYTF
CDR3 DNA: TGTGCCAGCAGTGAAGGCCCAGGGGGTGGCTACACCTTC

clone size: -
V gene: TRBV7-7
D gene: -
J gene: TRBJ2-3
CDR3 protein: CASSLGGRMDTQYF
CDR3 DNA: TGTGCTAGCAGCTTAGGGGGACGCATGGATACGCAGTATTTT

clone size: -
V gene: TRBV20-1
D gene: -
J gene: TRBJ2-3
CDR3 protein: CSALRGGGGTDTQYF
CDR3 DNA: TGCAGTGCCTTAAGAGGGGGGGGCGGGACAGATACGCAGTATTTT

clone size: -
V gene: TRBV27
D gene: TRBD1
J gene: TRBJ1-5
CDR3 protein: CASSPYSWDRISNQPQHF
CDR3 DNA: TGTGCCAGCAGTCCATATAGTTGGGACAGGATAAGCAATCAGCCCCAGCATTTT

clone size: -
V gene: TRBV7-2
D gene: -
J gene: TRBJ2-7
CDR3 protein: CASSLGAGASKYEQYF
CDR3 DNA: TGTGCCAGCAGCTTAGGGGCTGGGGCCAGCAAGTACGAGCAGTACTTC

clone size: -
V gene: TRBV6-2/TRBV6-3
D gene: TRBD2
J gene: TRBJ2-2
CDR3 protein: CASSYSLSGRADTGELFF
CDR3 DNA: TGTGCCAGCAGTTACTCTCTAAGCGGGAGGGCCGACACCGGGGAGCTGTTTTTT

clone size: -
V gene: TRBV5-1
D gene: -
J gene: TRBJ1-2
CDR3 protein: CASSLANTLNGYTF
CDR3 DNA: TGCGCCAGCAGCTTGGCGAATACATTGAATGGCTACACCTTC

clone size: -
V gene: TRBV7-6
D gene: -
J gene: TRBJ2-1
CDR3 protein: CASSLGLGGSNEQFF
CDR3 DNA: TGTGCCAGCAGCTTAGGACTAGGGGGATCCAATGAGCAGTTCTTC

clone size: -
V gene: TRBV20-1
D gene: -
J gene: TRBJ2-1
CDR3 protein: CSARPGPAAYNEQVF
CDR3 DNA: TGCAGTGCTAGACCGGGACCCGCAGCCTACAATGAGCAGGTCTTC

clone size: -
V gene: TRBV5-1
D gene: TRBD1
J gene: TRBJ1-1
CDR3 protein: CASSPQGSTEAFF
CDR3 DNA: TGCGCCAGCAGCCCACAGGGGAGCACTGAAGCTTTCTTT

clone size: -
V gene: TRBV20-1
D gene: TRBD1
J gene: TRBJ1-3
CDR3 protein: CSARQGAGNTIYF
CDR3 DNA: TGCAGTGCTAGACAGGGGGCTGGAAACACCATATATTTT

clone size: -
V gene: TRBV2
D gene: TRBD1
J gene: TRBJ2-1
CDR3 protein: CASTWTGDYEQFF
CDR3 DNA: TGTGCCAGCACCTGGACAGGGGACTACGAGCAGTTCTTC

clone size: -
V gene: TRBV4-1
D gene: -
J gene: TRBJ2-2
CDR3 protein: CASSQDNRVTGELFF
CDR3 DNA: TGCGCCAGCAGCCAAGATAACAGGGTGACCGGGGAGCTGTTTTTT

clone size: -
V gene: TRBV5-1
D gene: TRBD1
J gene: TRBJ1-1
CDR3 protein: CASRTGINTEAFF
CDR3 DNA: TGCGCCAGCAGGACAGGGATAAACACTGAAGCTTTCTTT

clone size: -
V gene: TRBV10-3
D gene: -
J gene: TRBJ2-2
CDR3 protein: CAISERASSVVTGELFF
CDR3 DNA: TGTGCCATCAGTGAAAGGGCCTCGTCGGTAGTAACCGGGGAGCTGTTTTTT

clone size: -
V gene: TRBV5-1
D gene: -
J gene: TRBJ1-2
CDR3 protein: CASSLDQQGHYGYTF
CDR3 DNA: TGCGCCAGCAGCTTGGACCAACAGGGACACTATGGCTACACCTTC

clone size: few
V gene: TRBV6-2/TRBV6-3
D gene: TRBD1
J gene: TRBJ2-7
CDR3 protein: CASSRTGGLHEQYF
CDR3 DNA: TGTGCCAGCAGTCGGACAGGGGGCTTACACGAGCAGTACTTC

clone size: many
V gene: TRBV9
D gene: -
J gene: TRBJ1-5
CDR3 protein: CASSVGQSNQPQHF
CDR3 DNA: TGTGCCAGCAGCGTCGGACAGAGCAATCAGCCCCAGCATTTT

clone size: many
V gene: TRBV9
D gene: TRBD1
J gene: TRBJ2-7
CDR3 protein: CASSVDRGPYEQYF
CDR3 DNA: TGTGCCAGCAGCGTAGACAGGGGGCCCTACGAGCAGTACTTC

clone size: -
V gene: TRBV9
D gene: -
J gene: TRBJ1-6
CDR3 protein: CASSDLAGRPYNSPPHF
CDR3 DNA: TGTGCCAGCAGCGATTTAGCAGGGAGACCCTATAATTCACCCCCCCACTTT

clone size: -
V gene: TRBV11-2
D gene: -
J gene: TRBJ2-3
CDR3 protein: CASSAWDFAGTDTQYF
CDR3 DNA: TGTGCCAGCAGCGCGTGGGACTTCGCTGGCACAGATACGCAGTATTTT

clone size: few
V gene: TRBV29-1
D gene: -
J gene: TRBJ2-7
CDR3 protein: CSVRGIQAYEQYF
CDR3 DNA: TGCAGCGTTAGGGGGATTCAGGCCTACGAGCAGTACTTC

clone size: few
V gene: TRBV5-1
D gene: -
J gene: TRBJ1-1
CDR3 protein: CASSLVGGALTEAFF
CDR3 DNA: TGCGCCAGCAGCTTGGTCGGGGGCGCGCTCACTGAAGCTTTCTTT

clone size: few
V gene: TRBV24-1
D gene: -
J gene: TRBJ2-1
CDR3 protein: CATSGAGSDNEQFF
CDR3 DNA: TGTGCCACCAGTGGGGCGGGATCGGACAATGAGCAGTTCTTC

clone size: -
V gene: TRBV7-2
D gene: TRBD2
J gene: TRBJ2-1
CDR3 protein: CASSLRREGQRFF
CDR3 DNA: TGTGCCAGCAGCTTAAGGCGGGAGGGCCAGAGGTTCTTC